The clone carrying this T cell receptor beta chain occurred a few times. Trimming removed 4 bases from V and 2 bases from J, with 23 bases in between. The length of the CDR3 is 18 residues. Per the germline V gene, CDR1 is KGHSH and CDR2 is LQKENI. These data are taken from a study of Graves' ophthalmopathy and Graves' hyperthyroidism. Amplification targeted the TCR beta CDR3 regions, with RNA transcripts as the source material. A first-round RT-PCR used HTBI primers, followed by a second-round multiplex PCR. TCRdb passed the multiplex PCR reads through MiXCR, listing each CDR3 protein once. The data contain a few hundred thousand distinct CDR3 sequences, around a sixth of them singletons. No donor had other autoimmune disease, uncontrolled infection, pregnancy or lactation.

V usage is TRBV18 and J usage is TRBJ1-1; D is perhaps TRBD1 (6 bases). What was sequenced was peripheral blood. The sequence was obtained from an adult man with Graves' ophthalmopathy. CDR3 nucleotides: TGTGCCAGCTCACTCCTAAATACAGGGACGAGTATAAACACTGAAGCTTTCTTT. Translating gives CASSLLNTGTSINTEAFF.